This TCR beta chain was sequenced for a study of siplizumab effects on memory and regulatory T cells. Regarding the study as a whole: With siplizumab, cumulative frequency of CD4+ memory-derived alloreactive sequences dropped significantly. The authors mapped only a minor fraction of alloreactive clones to unstimulated subsets. The study found naive T cells seemingly more diverse than memory cells and seemingly major alloresponse contributors.

Sequencing used immunoSEQ multiplex PCR; TCRdb keeps in-frame clones, though not all of them. The sample shows over 70,000 clones, 90% of them seen only once. Worth noting for this clone: Its antigen is currently unknown.

This CDR3 region has 14 residues. The germline gives CDR1 SGHTA, CDR2 FQGTGA. Trimming at V came to 2 bases and at J to 6 bases, leaving 2 bases not matched to a gene. V and J are TRBV7-3 and TRBJ2-5, with TRBD1 matching over 11 bases. The sequence was collected from a human donor in good health. Input material: CD4+ T cells sorted from blood. The CDR3: CASSLGTGGKTQYF. CDR3 DNA: TGTGCCAGCAGCTTAGGGACAGGGGGGAAGACCCAGTACTTC.